Listed below are T cell receptor beta chains from one sample, sequenced in a study of blood T cell repertoires in COVID-19. Generated by immunoSEQ multiplex PCR, the TCRdb table keeps only in-frame clones and is missing some. The table lists nearly 350,000 clones, under 95% of them singletons. Sequencing used peripheral blood. All receptors derive from a woman between 18 and 29 years old who had recovered from COVID-19. CDR3s include the opening cysteine and the closing phenylalanine or tryptophan. Each record gives: clone size, D gene, V gene, J gene, CDR3 DNA, CDR3 protein. The D gene is left open where the match is weak. Clone size appears in some rows only: once, few, many, or a class for an expanded clone.

clone_size: -
d_call: TRBD2
v_call: TRBV5-1
j_call: TRBJ2-4
cdr3_nt: TGCGCCAGCAGCTTGGGTCTAGGGAGGGCGATGAACATTCAGTACTTC
cdr3_aa: CASSLGLGRAMNIQYF

clone_size: -
d_call: -
v_call: TRBV2
j_call: TRBJ1-3
cdr3_nt: TGTGCCAGTGGTGTCGGTGGAAACACCATATATTTT
cdr3_aa: CASGVGGNTIYF

clone_size: once
d_call: -
v_call: TRBV5-5
j_call: TRBJ1-4
cdr3_nt: TGTGCCAGCAGCCCCGTCGGAACAGTAGATGAAAAACTGTTTTTT
cdr3_aa: CASSPVGTVDEKLFF

clone_size: -
d_call: -
v_call: TRBV19
j_call: TRBJ2-1
cdr3_nt: TGTGCCAGTAGTCCCTTCGGTCCGAACAATGAGCAGTTCTTC
cdr3_aa: CASSPFGPNNEQFF

clone_size: -
d_call: -
v_call: TRBV19
j_call: TRBJ1-1
cdr3_nt: TGTGCCAGCGAATCCTTGACTGCGAACACTGAAGCTTTCTTT
cdr3_aa: CASESLTANTEAFF

clone_size: -
d_call: TRBD2
v_call: TRBV7-2
j_call: TRBJ2-2
cdr3_nt: TGTGCCAGCAGCCCCCCGGGACTAGCGGGAGGGGTCGGGGAGCTGTTTTTT
cdr3_aa: CASSPPGLAGGVGELFF

clone_size: once
d_call: TRBD1
v_call: TRBV27
j_call: TRBJ1-5
cdr3_nt: TGTGCCACCTCCGGACAGGGCCCTCAGCCCCAGCATTTT
cdr3_aa: CATSGQGPQPQHF

clone_size: -
d_call: TRBD1
v_call: TRBV7-9
j_call: TRBJ1-1
cdr3_nt: TGTGCCAGCAGCCTAAGTGGCAGGGGGCTTGAAGCTTTCTTT
cdr3_aa: CASSLSGRGLEAFF

clone_size: -
d_call: -
v_call: TRBV7-9
j_call: TRBJ1-1
cdr3_nt: TGTGCCAGCACCATCGGGTCCCGCACTGAAGCTTTCTTT
cdr3_aa: CASTIGSRTEAFF

clone_size: -
d_call: -
v_call: TRBV14
j_call: TRBJ2-3
cdr3_nt: TGTGCCAGCAGCCAAGTGTCGGAGCCCACAGATACGCAGTATTTT
cdr3_aa: CASSQVSEPTDTQYF

clone_size: -
d_call: TRBD2
v_call: TRBV9
j_call: TRBJ2-1
cdr3_nt: TGTGCCAGCAGCGTAGAGGGCGGGAGATTTAATGATGAGCAGTTCTTC
cdr3_aa: CASSVEGGRFNDEQFF

clone_size: -
d_call: TRBD1
v_call: TRBV28
j_call: TRBJ2-4
cdr3_nt: TGTGCCAGCAGGTCCCAGGGGGACCCAAACATTCAGTACTTC
cdr3_aa: CASRSQGDPNIQYF

clone_size: -
d_call: -
v_call: TRBV3-1/TRBV3-2
j_call: TRBJ1-2
cdr3_nt: TGTGCCAGCAGCCCCCCCGGGGACTATGGCTACACCTTC
cdr3_aa: CASSPPGDYGYTF

clone_size: -
d_call: TRBD1
v_call: TRBV12-5
j_call: TRBJ1-5
cdr3_nt: TGTGCTAGTGGTTTGACCTGGGACAGGGGGTCAAATCAGCCCCAGCATTTT
cdr3_aa: CASGLTWDRGSNQPQHF

clone_size: -
d_call: -
v_call: TRBV7-2
j_call: TRBJ2-5
cdr3_nt: TGTGCCAGCAGCTTAGGTCCGCGGGAGACCCAGTACTTC
cdr3_aa: CASSLGPRETQYF

clone_size: -
d_call: TRBD2
v_call: TRBV7-9
j_call: TRBJ2-3
cdr3_nt: TGTGCCAGCAGAGCTGGAATAGCGGGAGGGCCCCCAGATACGCAGTATTTT
cdr3_aa: CASRAGIAGGPPDTQYF

clone_size: -
d_call: TRBD2
v_call: TRBV6-5
j_call: TRBJ2-1
cdr3_nt: TGTGCCAGCCAGCGGGACCCGAGCAATGAGCAGTTCTTC
cdr3_aa: CASQRDPSNEQFF

clone_size: -
d_call: TRBD2
v_call: TRBV19
j_call: TRBJ2-1
cdr3_nt: TGTGCCAGTAGTATAGCGCTAGCGGGACATGAGCAGTTCTTC
cdr3_aa: CASSIALAGHEQFF

clone_size: -
d_call: TRBD1
v_call: TRBV7-9
j_call: TRBJ2-2
cdr3_nt: TGTGCCAGCAGAGCTCAGGACAGGGCGGCCGGGGAGCTGTTTTTT
cdr3_aa: CASRAQDRAAGELFF

clone_size: -
d_call: TRBD2
v_call: TRBV11-3
j_call: TRBJ2-5
cdr3_nt: TGTGCCAGCAGCGCAGGGACTAGCGGAGGCCAAGAGACCCAGTACTTC
cdr3_aa: CASSAGTSGGQETQYF

clone_size: -
d_call: -
v_call: TRBV14
j_call: TRBJ2-2
cdr3_nt: TGTGCCAGCAGCCAAGTGGGACACCTGAACACCGGGGAGCTGTTTTTT
cdr3_aa: CASSQVGHLNTGELFF

clone_size: -
d_call: TRBD1
v_call: TRBV4-3
j_call: TRBJ1-1
cdr3_nt: TGCGCCAGCAGCCTTGGGACAGGTCGGGAAGCTTTCTTT
cdr3_aa: CASSLGTGREAFF

clone_size: -
d_call: TRBD2
v_call: TRBV3-1/TRBV3-2
j_call: TRBJ2-1
cdr3_nt: TGTGCCAGCAGCGACGGGAGGCGCAGAGGAGAGCAGTTCTTC
cdr3_aa: CASSDGRRRGEQFF

clone_size: -
d_call: -
v_call: TRBV19
j_call: TRBJ2-3
cdr3_nt: TGTGCCAGTAGTATAGAACAGCTTACAGATACGCAGTATTTT
cdr3_aa: CASSIEQLTDTQYF

clone_size: -
d_call: -
v_call: TRBV9
j_call: TRBJ1-6
cdr3_nt: TGTGCCAGCAGCGCTACAGTGACCTATAATTCACCCCTCCACTTT
cdr3_aa: CASSATVTYNSPLHF

clone_size: -
d_call: TRBD1
v_call: TRBV7-2
j_call: TRBJ1-5
cdr3_nt: TGTGCCAGCAGCTTCTCGACAGGGACGGATGGCAATCAGCCCCAGCATTTT
cdr3_aa: CASSFSTGTDGNQPQHF

clone_size: -
d_call: -
v_call: TRBV4-1
j_call: TRBJ2-2
cdr3_nt: TGCGCCAGCAGCCAACCTCGTGACGGGACCGGGGAGCTGTTTTTT
cdr3_aa: CASSQPRDGTGELFF